This TCR beta chain was identified during a study of shared clonotypes between healthy human individuals (dated by TCRdb to about 2020). Looking at the study overall: A few men and two women, aged 18 to 49 years, made up the cohort. Blood TCR repertoires of a handful of healthy adults were deeply sequenced to estimate repertoire size and the extent of clonotype sharing between individuals. For each donor, three plates each were used for CD4 naive and CD4 memory, two plates were used for CD8 naive, and one plate was used for CD8 memory. To increase sequencing depth and limit assay-specific biases, different laboratories used diverse techniques to prepare libraries and sequence TCR repertoires. Leukapheresis yielded between about 0.94 and 10 billion PBMCs per donor. Study-level results and caveats: Sampling was restricted to blood, and TCR repertoires in tissues likely differ from the TCR repertoires found in blood. Incomplete sequencing was indicated by rarefaction of sorted-subset datasets, despite the large sequencing depth. Because the study included only a small number of donors, the genetic and exposure-history diversity represented was limited. Based on pairwise subsampling, the degree of clonotype sharing among donors was expected to be affected by sequencing depth. Clonotypes shared by all four sorted-subset donors showed higher generation probabilities than non-shared clonotypes. Larger estimated clonotype richness was generally found for naive subsets than for memory subsets. Across four donors, 5% to 6% of naive CD4, roughly 3.3% of naive CD8, approximately 2.5% of memory CD4, and approximately 0.4% of memory CD8 clonotypes were shared.

Using the deep immunoSEQ assay, TCR CDR3 regions were amplified from genomic DNA by multiplex PCR. Genomic DNA extracted from each cell subset was distributed evenly over all wells of several immunoSEQ 96-well plates, and each plate served as one replicate. For sorted subsets, around 0.2 ug genomic DNA, equal to some 28,000 T cell genomes, was loaded into each replicate PCR. The purified libraries were quantified using a Qubit 3.0 fluorometer, sized with a Bioanalyzer 2100, and then quantified again using the KAPA Library Quantification kit. Each immunoSEQ 96-well plate was sequenced on its own single-read 150-cycle Illumina NextSeq 550 flow cell. As for the original processing: Because only junctional sequences without quality scores were contained in the immunoSEQ output, filtering matching that applied to full-length reads could not be performed. To assign V/J genes and CDR3, sequences were annotated against IMGT germline references using PyIR, a Python wrapper for IgBLAST v1.9. Any read was removed if the V/J assignment was weak (E-value above 1e-6), the CDR3 was missing, or the read contained stop codons, out-of-frame junctions, or ambiguous translated residues. V3J clonotypes were defined as sequences sharing an identical inferred V gene, J gene, and CDR3 amino acid sequence. The percentage overlap between two repertoires was calculated by dividing the number of shared unique clonotypes by the size of the smaller repertoire. Three approaches were used to assess repertoire richness: RTK rarefaction, the Chao1 estimator, and Recon v2.1 estimates of unobserved clonotypes. Generation probabilities for all TCRbeta clonotypes obtained by the gDNA method from a handful of donors were computed using OLGA. Here the immuneACCESS table is served through TCRdb, limited to in-frame sequences with V and J called. Missing clones are a known gap in these copies; in checked studies unresolved V genes cover under half, and the rest lacks a known reason. Clonal size and the V and J genes are those of that table, whereas D and trimming came from the DNA. The sample contains around 1.9 million clones, approximately 94% of them found a single time. About 1.5% of the sample comes from the top ten.

CD8 naive samples were obtained by positive selection for CCR7 among CD45RO-negative cells, yielding a CD45RA+CCR7+ population from which TemRA cells were excluded. The donors were healthy, HIV-negative adults with no recently reported acute infections or vaccinations. Only Caucasian adults living in Nashville, Tennessee, USA were represented among the donors. After blood collection by leukapheresis, PBMCs were isolated using Ficoll-Histopaque density gradient centrifugation and then cryopreserved in the vapor phase of liquid nitrogen. Analytical flow cytometry was used to check the purity and quantity of each magnetically sorted T cell population. Genomic DNA was isolated from every sorted fraction and measured by UV absorbance on a Nanodrop 2000c. The germline V gene provides CDR1 SGHTA and CDR2 FQGNSA. Including the terminal cysteine and phenylalanine, the CDR3 comprises 16 residues. Only CDR3 DNA remains: 48 bases, in frame from the first base. Trimming leaves V shorter by 5 bases and J shorter by 5 bases, with the junction holding 13 bases beyond the gene matches.

Comments on this clone: Its antigen remains undetermined. The sample holds no much larger clone one base away, and base qualities are not on file.

This receptor was identified in a man between 18 and 35 years old in good health. Some clones in this sample may be carry-over from other donors' samples. The V gene is TRBV7-2 and the J gene is TRBJ2-5; the central 8 bases match TRBD2. What was sequenced was naive CD8+ T cells from PBMCs. The cell subset or site label, read with the paper, signifies: CD45RA+CCR7+. CDR3 reads: CASSPWVIAGKETQYF. The bases read TGTGCCAGCAGCCCCTGGGTCATAGCGGGAAAGGAGACCCAGTACTTC.